These 30 T cell receptor beta chains originate from one sample sequenced in a study of OX40 agonist ivuxolimab in advanced cancers. The assay was immunoSEQ multiplex PCR, and TCRdb's table has in-frame clones only and misses some. The repertoire holds about 29,000 clones, around 87% seen once, with under 20% in the top ten. Sequences were derived from CD4+ or CD8+ T cells sorted from blood, sampled in a trial of the OX40 agonist ivuxolimab. These receptors all stem from an adult with an advanced solid tumor such as melanoma, head and neck, liver or kidney cancer.

The chain recombines TRBV2 with TRBJ2-3, with D perhaps TRBD1 or TRBD2 (5 bases each). The ends were cut back, 6 bases at V and 6 bases at J, with 19 bases in the middle. CDR3 length: 15 amino acids. Per the germline V gene, CDR1 is SNHLY and CDR2 is FYNNEI. The CDR3 nucleotides read TGTGCCAGCAGGGGGGTGTACGAACCAGGGGATACGCAGTATTTT. Encoded protein: CASRGVYEPGDTQYF.

The V and J genes are TRBV27 and TRBJ1-2; D is undetermined. V was clipped by 6 bases and J by 1 base, with 12 bases between them. Per the germline V gene, CDR1 is MNHEY and CDR2 is SMNVEV (reference sequence). The CDR3 contains 14 residues. CDR3 protein: CASSYHHSNYGYTF. The CDR3 DNA reads as TGTGCCAGCAGCTACCACCACAGTAACTATGGCTACACCTTC.

This clone was detected a few times. V is TRBV29-1 and J is TRBJ2-6; D ambiguous. Germline CDR1 reads SQVTM; CDR2 reads ANQGSEA. The V end lost 6 bases, the J end lost 1 base, and 10 bases lay between the germline ends. CDR3 length: 14 residues. Written as DNA, the CDR3 is TGCAGCGTAAGAATGGGATCTGGGGCCAACGTCCTGACTTTC. This gives the protein CSVRMGSGANVLTF. Full variable domain (remainder filled in from reference TRBV29-1 and TRBJ2-6): SAVISQKPSRDICQRGTSLTIQCQVDSQVTMMFWYRQQPGQSLTLIATANQGSEATYESGFVIDKFPISRPNLTFSTLTVSNMSPEDSSIYLCSVRMGSGANVLTFGAGSRLTVL.

The chain links TRBV28 to TRBJ2-7, with 13 bases fitting TRBD2. The germline V gene encodes CDR1 MDHEN and CDR2 SYDVKM. V gave up 4 bases and J gave up 4 bases; unmatched junction bases: 13. The CDR3 runs 18 residues. The CDR3 sequence is CASSWRTSGSSSEYEQYF. As DNA, the CDR3 is TGTGCCAGCAGTTGGAGGACTAGCGGGAGTTCGTCCGAATACGAGCAGTACTTC.

The chain joins TRBV7-9 to TRBJ2-1, with 7 nucleotides matching TRBD2. The CDR3 sequence is 13 residues long. The germline V gene encodes CDR1 SEHNR and CDR2 FQNEAQ (reference sequence). With 5 bases clipped from V and 6 bases from J, the junction kept 4 bases outside the gene matches. The chain's CDR3 is CASSGPGGNEQFF. DNA of the CDR3: TGTGCCAGCAGCGGGCCGGGGGGCAATGAGCAGTTCTTC.

This clone has only a few counts. The chain couples TRBV10-3 to TRBJ1-1; D perhaps matches TRBD1 (5 bases). The CDR3 is 16 residues long. Deletions cut 6 bases from V and 7 bases from J, with 24 bases between. Per germline, CDR1 ENHRY and CDR2 SYGVKD. In DNA form, the CDR3 reads TGTGCCATCAGGTACACACTGGACAATCGAAGGGGTGAAGCTTTCTTT. Translated, it gives CAIRYTLDNRRGEAFF.

The chain links TRBV11-2 to TRBJ2-3, with D possibly matching TRBD2 (5 bases). This CDR3 region has 13 residues. V gave up 2 bases and J gave up 4 bases, with 7 bases separating them. Germline CDR1 SGHAT, CDR2 FQNNGV. CDR3 amino acids: CASSLPGSDTQYF. The CDR3 DNA sequence: TGTGCCAGCAGCTTACCGGGGTCAGATACGCAGTATTTT.

The chain carries TRBV12-5 and TRBJ2-7, with D hard to call. V shed 1 base and J shed 0 bases, with 4 bases lying between them. CDR1 is LGHNT and CDR2 is FRNRAP in the germline V gene. This CDR3 region has 13 residues. The CDR3 sequence is CASGLGGSYEQYF. CDR3 sequence (DNA): TGTGCTAGTGGTTTGGGCGGCTCCTACGAGCAGTACTTC.

In this sample, this clone turned up once. The chain recombines TRBV19 with TRBJ2-5; TRBD2 agrees at 7 bases. CDR1 and CDR2 from the germline V gene are LNHDA and SQIVND (reference sequence). With V trimmed by 3 bases and J by 2 bases, 6 bases remained unmatched. This CDR3 region has 15 residues. The CDR3 nucleotides read TGTGCCAGTAGTATTTATACGGGGGGTCAAGAGACCCAGTACTTC. This gives the protein CASSIYTGGQETQYF.

This clone was recorded only once. This chain uses TRBV4-2 with TRBJ2-5, with TRBD2 as a possible D gene (6 bases). The CDR3 is made up of 14 amino acids. Germline V gene sequence: CDR1 LGHNA, CDR2 YNFKEQ. The V and J ends lost 3 bases and 5 bases respectively, with 13 bases between them. The CDR3 reads CASSHKGLSETQYF. CDR3 nucleotide sequence: TGTGCCAGCAGCCACAAGGGACTTAGCGAGACCCAGTACTTC.

The CDR3 loop is CASSEAVGDLNEQFF. The CDR3 bases are TGTGCCAGCAGTGAGGCGGTGGGGGATCTCAATGAGCAGTTCTTC. The genes are TRBV6-4 and TRBJ2-1; D could derive from TRBD1 or TRBD2 (5 bases each). The CDR3 is made up of 15 amino acids. CDR1 MRHNA and CDR2 SNTAGT come from the germline V gene. Trimming removed 3 bases at V and 6 bases at J, with 15 bases between.

CDR3 DNA: TGTGCCAGCAGCCGTGGGACTAGCGGGACCCTCTACGAGCAGTACTTC. Translated: CASSRGTSGTLYEQYF. V is TRBV14 and J is TRBJ2-7, with 13 bases fitting TRBD2. In germline, CDR1 is SGHDN, CDR2 FVKESK. J lost 3 bases, V lost 4 bases, and 6 bases had no gene match. The CDR3 is made up of 16 amino acids.

The chain links TRBV5-6 to TRBJ1-2; maybe TRBD1 (5 bases). CDR1 and CDR2 from the germline V gene are SGHDT and YYEEEE. The CDR3 is 13 residues long. Trimming left V 5 bases short and J 6 bases short, with 14 bases between. CDR3 protein: CASSYLGVDGYTF. The CDR3 nucleotides read TGTGCCAGCAGTTACTTAGGGGTCGATGGCTACACCTTC.

This clone came up a few times. The V gene is TRBV18, the J gene TRBJ2-1; 14 bases agree with TRBD2. This CDR3 has 16 amino acids. The germline V gene encodes CDR1 KGHSH and CDR2 LQKENI. V dropped 6 bases and J dropped 5; count of bases not matched to a gene: 6. CDR3 coding DNA: TGTGCCAGCTCTTCGGGACTAGCGGGAGTAGACAATGAGCAGTTCTTC. This encodes CASSSGLAGVDNEQFF.

The chain is built from TRBV7-9 and TRBJ2-3; D uncertain. The CDR3 sequence is 13 residues long. V was pared by 5 bases and J by 0 bases, with 6 bases between. Germline loops: CDR1 SEHNR, CDR2 FQNEAQ (reference sequence). The CDR3 is CASSGGSTDTQYF. The CDR3 region has the DNA TGTGCCAGCAGCGGTGGTAGCACAGATACGCAGTATTTT. Complete variable domain (other parts from reference TRBV7-9 and TRBJ2-3): DTGVSQNPRHKITKRGQNVTFRCDPISEHNRLYWYRQTLGQGPEFLTYFQNEAQLEKSRLLSDRFSAERPKGSFSTLEIQRTEQGDSAMYLCASSGGSTDTQYFGPGTRLTVL.

This clone was seen once. The gene calls are TRBV13 and TRBJ1-5; 10 bases line up with TRBD1. V was pared by 5 bases and J by 7 bases, with 8 bases of the junction left unmatched. Germline V gene lookup returns CDR1 PRHDT and CDR2 FYEKMQ (reference sequence). The CDR3 is made up of 15 amino acids. The CDR3 spells CASSGGGQGLQPQHF. CDR3 bases: TGTGCCAGCAGCGGAGGGGGACAGGGGCTCCAGCCCCAGCATTTT.

The chain employs TRBV27 and TRBJ1-1; a possible D gene is TRBD1 (5 bases). Trimming stripped 3 bases from V and 6 bases from J, with 14 bases between. The V gene's germline CDR1 is MNHEY and CDR2 SMNVEV (reference sequence). The CDR3 is made up of 14 amino acids. CDR3 amino acids: CASSFWEGSAEAFF. CDR3 coding DNA: TGTGCCAGCAGTTTTTGGGAGGGGAGCGCTGAAGCTTTCTTT.

The chain links TRBV6-5 to TRBJ2-2, with 7 bases that match TRBD1. V lost 5 bases, J lost 7 bases, and 7 bases stayed unmatched. Per the germline V gene, CDR1 is MNHEY and CDR2 is SVGAGI. The CDR3 is made up of 14 amino acids. This CDR3 reads CASSPYRGGGELFF. The CDR3 bases are TGTGCCAGCAGTCCGTACAGGGGTGGCGGGGAGCTGTTTTTT.

The chain employs TRBV29-1 and TRBJ1-1; D remains ambiguous. This CDR3 contains 11 residues. Trimming stripped 5 bases from V and 8 bases from J, with 12 bases between. Germline values: CDR1 SQVTM, CDR2 ANQGSEA. The CDR3 sequence is CSVFQEVEAFF. In DNA, the CDR3 is TGCAGCGTTTTTCAGGAGGTAGAAGCTTTCTTT. The variable domain in full, with the rest retrieved from reference TRBV29-1 and TRBJ1-1, is SAVISQKPSRDICQRGTSLTIQCQVDSQVTMMFWYRQQPGQSLTLIATANQGSEATYESGFVIDKFPISRPNLTFSTLTVSNMSPEDSSIYLCSVFQEVEAFFGQGTRLTVV.

The gene calls are TRBV6-1 and TRBJ1-2; D remains unclear. Germline V lookup: CDR1 MNHNS, CDR2 SASEGT. The CDR3 totals 16 residues. Trimming pared 2 bases from V and 4 bases from J, leaving 17 bases between. The CDR3 DNA is TGTGCCAGCAGTGAACTCAACGTACTTAGGACCTATGGCTACACCTTC. This codes for CASSELNVLRTYGYTF.

This clone has just one count. This chain links TRBV29-1 with TRBJ1-4; TRBD1 matches at 8 bases. CDR1 SQVTM and CDR2 ANQGSEA come from the germline V gene. This CDR3 comprises 16 residues. J gave up 0 bases and V 7 bases, and 10 bases lay outside the gene matches. CDR3 sequence: CSARGTGTATNEKLFF. In DNA form, the CDR3 reads TGCAGCGCTCGGGGGACAGGAACCGCAACTAATGAAAAACTGTTTTTT.

The chain combines TRBV12-5 with TRBJ2-7, with TRBD2 identical over 8 bases. Germline assignment: CDR1 LGHNT and CDR2 FRNRAP. The CDR3 spans 17 residues. V shed 4 bases, J shed 0 bases, and the junction held 11 bases outside the gene matches. Here the CDR3 reads CASGSLAGPAPSYEQYF. The CDR3 nucleotides are TGTGCTAGTGGTTCCTTAGCGGGGCCAGCGCCCTCCTACGAGCAGTACTTC. The variable domain in full, completed from reference TRBV12-5 and TRBJ2-7, reads DARVTQTPRHKVTEMGQEVTMRCQPILGHNTVFWYRQTMMQGLELLAYFRNRAPLDDSGMPKDRFSAEMPDATLATLKIQPSEPRDSAVYFCASGSLAGPAPSYEQYFGPGTRLTVT.

The chain is built from TRBV9 and TRBJ2-1, with 9 bases lining up with TRBD2. CDR3 length: 15 amino acids. The germline V gene encodes CDR1 SGDLS and CDR2 YYNGEE. V was pared by 0 bases and J by 7 bases, with 5 bases of the junction left unmatched. CDR3 amino acids: CASSVVSGGHNEQFF. CDR3 in DNA: TGTGCCAGCAGCGTAGTTAGCGGGGGCCATAATGAGCAGTTCTTC.

The chain recombines TRBV10-3 with TRBJ2-7, with D perhaps TRBD2 (6 bases). The V end was cut by 6 bases, the J end by 2 bases, with 11 bases between. CDR1 is ENHRY and CDR2 is SYGVKD in the germline V gene. The CDR3 contains 13 residues. DNA of the CDR3: TGTGCCATCAGCACTAGCAGAACCTACGAGCAGTACTTC. Translated, it gives CAISTSRTYEQYF.

This clone was recorded a few times. CDR3 DNA sequence: TGTGCCAGCAGTGAACCTTGGGCTTACAATGAGCAGTTCTTC. Translating it yields CASSEPWAYNEQFF. The rearrangement uses TRBV6-1 and TRBJ2-1, with D uncertain. Germline V gene lookup returns CDR1 MNHNS and CDR2 SASEGT. This CDR3 contains 14 residues. Between the trimmed V and J ends, which lost 2 bases and 4 bases, there was a span of 9 bases.

The chain joins TRBV6-1 to TRBJ1-5; D remains unclear. V was trimmed by 8 bases and J by 0 bases, leaving 8 bases between them. This CDR3 has 13 amino acids. CDR1 MNHNS and CDR2 SASEGT come from the germline V gene. Here the CDR3 DNA reads TGTGCCAGCCAGTTTTATAGCAATCAGCCCCAGCATTTT. This gives the protein CASQFYSNQPQHF.

The gene calls are TRBV10-3 and TRBJ2-3, with D maybe TRBD2 (6 bases). Per the germline V gene, CDR1 is ENHRY and CDR2 is SYGVKD. Trimming cost V 3 bases and J 5 bases, with 12 bases left between them. The CDR3 spans 14 residues. DNA for the CDR3: TGTGCCATCAGTGACGGGAGCTTTGTAGATACGCAGTATTTT. Translated: CAISDGSFVDTQYF.

The rearrangement uses TRBV7-9 and TRBJ2-5; D tentatively fits TRBD1 or TRBD2 (6 bases each). Germline V CDR1 and CDR2: SEHNR, FQNEAQ (reference sequence). The CDR3 is made up of 14 amino acids. V was trimmed by 2 bases and J by 5 bases, leaving 12 bases between them. The CDR3 DNA follows: TGTGCCAGCAGCTTAAGCAGGGGACTGGAGACCCAGTACTTC. It yields the protein CASSLSRGLETQYF.

The chain is built from TRBV7-9 and TRBJ2-5; D is undetermined. The V end was cut by 0 bases, the J end by 2 bases, with 13 bases between. Germline loops: CDR1 SEHNR, CDR2 FQNEAQ (reference sequence). The CDR3 spans 16 residues. The CDR3 bases are TGTGCCAGCAGCTTAGCGCATATGGTTGCACAAGAGACCCAGTACTTC. Protein: CASSLAHMVAQETQYF.

This chain joins TRBV28 and TRBJ1-1; the D gene is possibly TRBD1 (6 bases). V gave up 6 bases and J gave up 0 bases, with 8 bases separating them. Germline V gene lookup returns CDR1 MDHEN and CDR2 SYDVKM. The CDR3 sequence is 13 residues long. CDR3 nucleotide sequence: TGTGCCAGCAGCGCAGGGGTGAACACTGAAGCTTTCTTT. Its protein is CASSAGVNTEAFF.